This note documents a single T cell receptor beta chain sequence. Using immunoSEQ multiplex PCR, the repertoire was profiled, and TCRdb retains in-frame clones only, with some absent. The sample carries 25,000 to 35,000 clones, about 85% recorded once. The data were taken from a study of T cell changes during pregnancy in multiple sclerosis. V lost 3 bases to trimming and J lost 6 bases; unmatched junction nucleotides: 6. The CDR3 has 14 amino acids. Germline CDR1 is GTSNPN and CDR2 is SVGIG (reference sequence). This specimen was CD8+ T cells from peripheral blood mononuclear cells, taken after pregnancy. This sequence joins TRBV30 and TRBJ2-1; 9 nucleotides line up with TRBD2. The sequence derives from a female donor with multiple sclerosis, enrolled in a pregnancy study. The CDR3, as DNA: TGTGCCTGGAGGCGGTGGCGGGGGGGCAATGAGCAGTTCTTC. This encodes CAWRRWRGGNEQFF.